This T cell receptor beta chain was recovered during a study of T cell repertoires in cytomegalovirus infection. Overall study context: Matching HLA type, along with CMV infection, was indicated by public TCR beta signatures.

TCRdb re-called the reads with MiXCR, one entry per CDR3 protein. The table includes 150,000 to 200,000 distinct CDR3 sequences, under 25% detected once. This clonotype appeared a few times. V lost 4 bases and J lost 1; bases outside the gene matches: 5. Looked up from germline, CDR1 is MGHRA and CDR2 is YSYEKL. The CDR3 spans 15 residues. Sequenced sample: PBMCs. The V call is TRBV4-1, the J call TRBJ2-3, with TRBD2 identical over 7 bases. The source of this sequence is a human donor in good health (CMV status not recorded). Some clones in this sample may be carry-over from other donors' samples. This CDR3 is CASSRAGVRTDTQYF. DNA for the CDR3: TGCGCCAGCAGCCGGGCGGGGGTCCGCACAGATACGCAGTATTTT.